The rows below give T cell receptor beta chains drawn from one sample of a study of blood T cell repertoires in COVID-19. Only in-frame clones appear in the TCRdb table, and some are missing; sequencing was by immunoSEQ multiplex PCR. The profile shows some 100,000 clones, 82% of them singletons. The sequencing input was peripheral blood. Receptors originate from a man in his forties or fifties with active or convalescent COVID-19. The CDR3 runs from the conserved cysteine through the conserved F or W. D genes are given only for firm matches. Clone size is shown for a subset of rows, as once, few, many or a class of expanded clone.

TRBD2,TRBJ2-5,TRBV5-1,.,TGCGCCAGCAGCTTTCAGCGGGGGGGCGCAGAGACCCAGTACTTC,CASSFQRGGAETQYF
TRBD1,TRBJ2-2,TRBV27,.,TGTGCCAGCAGGAAGGGGACAGCCACGAACACCGGGGAGCTGTTTTTT,CASRKGTATNTGELFF
TRBD1,TRBJ1-5,TRBV24-1,.,TGTGCCACCAGTGACTCAGGACAGGGGGCAGAACAGCCCCAGCATTTT,CATSDSGQGAEQPQHF
TRBD1,TRBJ1-1,TRBV3-1/TRBV3-2,.,TGTGCCAGCAGCTGGGGACAGGGGGGGACTGAAGCTTTCTTT,CASSWGQGGTEAFF
.,TRBJ1-5,TRBV6-5,.,TGTGCCAGCAAACCATCTAGAGTGGTTCAGCCCCAGCATTTT,CASKPSRVVQPQHF
TRBD1,TRBJ1-1,TRBV6-2/TRBV6-3,.,TGTGCCAGCAGTTACTCCGGGACAGGGACTGAAGCTTTCTTT,CASSYSGTGTEAFF
.,TRBJ2-4,TRBV28,.,TGTGCCAGCAGTTTACCGGTAGCCAAAAACATTCAGTACTTC,CASSLPVAKNIQYF
TRBD2,TRBJ2-2,TRBV5-4,once,TGTGCCAGCAGCATTGCTAGCGGGGGGCGCACCGGGGAGCTGTTTTTT,CASSIASGGRTGELFF
TRBD1,TRBJ2-2,TRBV2,.,TGTGCCAGGACCCGGGACAGTGACACCGGGGAGCTGTTTTTT,CARTRDSDTGELFF
TRBD2,TRBJ2-3,TRBV3-1/TRBV3-2,.,TGTGCCAGCAGCCGAGGACTAGCGGGGAGCACAGATACGCAGTATTTT,CASSRGLAGSTDTQYF
TRBD1,TRBJ1-2,TRBV7-9,.,TGTGCCAGCAGCCCTACCGGGACAGGGATCGGCTACACCTTC,CASSPTGTGIGYTF
.,TRBJ2-1,TRBV24-1,.,TGTGCCACCAGTGATTACAGCTACAATGAGCAGTTCTTC,CATSDYSYNEQFF
TRBD1,TRBJ2-5,TRBV6-5,.,TGTGCCAGCAGTTACGGGACAGGGGCAGTCCAAGAGACCCAGTACTTC,CASSYGTGAVQETQYF
TRBD1,TRBJ1-2,TRBV14,once,TGTGCCAGCAGCCACCAGGGGGTAACCCGGGAGGGCTACACCTTC,CASSHQGVTREGYTF
.,TRBJ2-2,TRBV2,once,TGTGCCAGCACCCTGACTAGGCTATCAAACACCGGGGAGCTGTTTTTT,CASTLTRLSNTGELFF
TRBD1,TRBJ1-2,TRBV28,.,TGTGCCAGCAGCCGTGGACAGGGAGGTGGCTACACCTTC,CASSRGQGGGYTF
TRBD1,TRBJ1-5,TRBV6-2/TRBV6-3,.,TGTGCCAGCAGTTACTCGGGACAGGGAGTCCAGCCCCAGCATTTT,CASSYSGQGVQPQHF
TRBD1,TRBJ1-4,TRBV27,.,TGTGCCAGCACCCGGACAGGGGCGAGGGGGTTTGAGGAAAAACTGTTTTTT,CASTRTGARGFEEKLFF
TRBD2,TRBJ2-3,TRBV6-6,once,TGTGCCAGCAGTCCCGGGACTAGCGGGGAAAGCACAGATACGCAGTATTTT,CASSPGTSGESTDTQYF
.,TRBJ2-6,TRBV29-1,.,TGCAGCGTTGGCCCAGGGTCAGGGGCCAACGTCCTGACTTTC,CSVGPGSGANVLTF
TRBD1,TRBJ2-1,TRBV15,.,TGTGCCACCAGCAGAGATTCGGGGACAGGGGTTATCAATGAGCAGTTCTTC,CATSRDSGTGVINEQFF
TRBD1,TRBJ1-2,TRBV24-1,.,TGTGCCACCAGTGGGAACAGGGGATCTATGGGCTACACCTTC,CATSGNRGSMGYTF
.,TRBJ2-3,TRBV7-9,.,TGTGCCAGCAGCCCCGATCAGGGGGGAGTCACAGATACGCAGTATTTT,CASSPDQGGVTDTQYF
TRBD2,TRBJ2-6,TRBV10-2,.,TGCGCCCGCGGGGGGACTAGCGGGGGGTTTGCTGGGGCCAACGTCCTGACTTTC,CARGGTSGGFAGANVLTF
TRBD1,TRBJ1-2,TRBV6-5,.,TGTGCCAGCAACCCGGCGACAGGGGGCATCTATGGCTACACCTTC,CASNPATGGIYGYTF
.,TRBJ1-6,TRBV7-2,.,TGTGCCAGCAGCTTAAGTCCGGGTTCACCCCTCCACTTT,CASSLSPGSPLHF
TRBD1,TRBJ1-5,TRBV28,once,TGTGCCAGCAGCAATACAGGGGGCGGCAATCAGCCCCAGCATTTT,CASSNTGGGNQPQHF
.,TRBJ1-1,TRBV5-1,.,TGCGCCAGCAGCTTCCCTTCGGGGGGGGTGAACACTGAAGCTTTCTTT,CASSFPSGGVNTEAFF
.,TRBJ2-1,TRBV3-1/TRBV3-2,.,TGTGCCAGCAGCCTAGGAGGGGACAATGAGCAGTTCTTC,CASSLGGDNEQFF
TRBD1,TRBJ1-5,TRBV10-3,.,TGTGCCATCAGTAGACAGGGGGTTGATCAGCCCCAGCATTTT,CAISRQGVDQPQHF
.,TRBJ2-3,TRBV6-6,.,TGTGCCAGCAGTTTCCCGGGGGAGACAGATACGCAGTATTTT,CASSFPGETDTQYF
.,TRBJ1-1,TRBV19,.,TGTGCCAGTAGAGGAGTGCCGGGTACCACTGAAGCTTTCTTT,CASRGVPGTTEAFF
TRBD2,TRBJ2-3,TRBV28,.,TGTGCCAGCAGTGCCCCTAGCGTGGGGGGGGATACGCAGTATTTT,CASSAPSVGGDTQYF
.,TRBJ2-5,TRBV9,.,TGTGCCAGCAGCGTGCTTTTCGGACTAGGGGGAGAGACCCAGTACTTC,CASSVLFGLGGETQYF
TRBD2,TRBJ2-3,TRBV24-1,.,TGTGCCACCAGTGACTCCCGGACTAGCGGTCACACAGATACGCAGTATTTT,CATSDSRTSGHTDTQYF
.,TRBJ1-1,TRBV6-5,.,TGTGCCAGCAGTTACTCGGGCGTAGTGAACACTGAAGCTTTCTTT,CASSYSGVVNTEAFF
TRBD2,TRBJ2-1,TRBV6-2/TRBV6-3,once,TGTGCCAGCAGTGCCACTAGCGGGTCTAATGAGCAGTTCTTC,CASSATSGSNEQFF